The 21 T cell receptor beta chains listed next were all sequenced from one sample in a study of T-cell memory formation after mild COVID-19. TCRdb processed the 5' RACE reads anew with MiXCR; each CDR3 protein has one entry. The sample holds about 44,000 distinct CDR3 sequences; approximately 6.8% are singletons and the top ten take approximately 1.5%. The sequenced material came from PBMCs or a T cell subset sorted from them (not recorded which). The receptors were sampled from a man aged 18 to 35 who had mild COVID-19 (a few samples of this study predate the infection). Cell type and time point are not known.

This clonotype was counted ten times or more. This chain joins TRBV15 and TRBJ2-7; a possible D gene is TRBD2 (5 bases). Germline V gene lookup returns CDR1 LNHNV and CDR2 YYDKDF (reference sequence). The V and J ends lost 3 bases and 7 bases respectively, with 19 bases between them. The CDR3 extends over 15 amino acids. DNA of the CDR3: TGTGCCACCAGCAGGGAGGTCCGAGGACTTGGGGAGCAGTACTTC. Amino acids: CATSREVRGLGEQYF.

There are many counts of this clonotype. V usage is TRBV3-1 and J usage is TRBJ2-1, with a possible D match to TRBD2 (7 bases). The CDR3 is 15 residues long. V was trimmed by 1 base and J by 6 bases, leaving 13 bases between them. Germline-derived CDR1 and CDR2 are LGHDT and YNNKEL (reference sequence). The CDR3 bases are TGTGCCAGCAGCCAAGTAGGACTAGGGGGCAATGAGCAGTTCTTC. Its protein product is CASSQVGLGGNEQFF.

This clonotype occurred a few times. The DNA of the CDR3 is TGTGCCAGCAGAACGATACAGGGCTACGAGCAGTACGTC. Its protein product is CASRTIQGYEQYV. This chain links TRBV6-2 or TRBV6-3 with TRBJ2-7; D is possibly TRBD1 (6 bases). The V and J ends lost 6 bases and 3 bases respectively, with 12 bases between them. The germline gives CDR1 MNHEY, CDR2 SVGEGT. There are 13 residues in the CDR3.

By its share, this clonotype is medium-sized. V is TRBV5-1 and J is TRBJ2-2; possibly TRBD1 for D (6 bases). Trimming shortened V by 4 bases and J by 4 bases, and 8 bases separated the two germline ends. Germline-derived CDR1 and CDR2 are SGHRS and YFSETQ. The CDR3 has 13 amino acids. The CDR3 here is CASSLDSTGELFF. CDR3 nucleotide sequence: TGCGCCAGCAGCCTGGACAGCACCGGGGAGCTGTTTTTT.

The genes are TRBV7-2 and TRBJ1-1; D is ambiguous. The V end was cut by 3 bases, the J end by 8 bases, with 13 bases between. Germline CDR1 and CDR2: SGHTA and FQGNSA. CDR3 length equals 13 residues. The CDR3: CASSFSRAKEAFF. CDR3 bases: TGTGCCAGCAGCTTTTCACGGGCAAAGGAAGCTTTCTTT.

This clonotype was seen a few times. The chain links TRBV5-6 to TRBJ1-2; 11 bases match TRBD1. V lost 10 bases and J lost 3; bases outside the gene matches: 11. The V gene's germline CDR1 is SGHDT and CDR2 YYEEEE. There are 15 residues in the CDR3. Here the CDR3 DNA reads TGTGCCGGAGGACAGGGGGCAAGTCTAGACTATGGCTACACCTTC. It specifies CAGGQGASLDYGYTF.

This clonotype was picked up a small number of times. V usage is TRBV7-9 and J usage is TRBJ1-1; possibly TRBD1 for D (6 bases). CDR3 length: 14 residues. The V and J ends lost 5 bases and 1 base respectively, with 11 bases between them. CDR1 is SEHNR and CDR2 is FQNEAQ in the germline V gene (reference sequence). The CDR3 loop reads CASSLQGRNTEAFF. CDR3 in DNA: TGTGCCAGCAGCCTTCAGGGGCGGAACACTGAAGCTTTCTTT. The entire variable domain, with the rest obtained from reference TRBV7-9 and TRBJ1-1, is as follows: DTGVSQNPRHKITKRGQNVTFRCDPISEHNRLYWYRQTLGQGPEFLTYFQNEAQLEKSRLLSDRFSAERPKGSFSTLEIQRTEQGDSAMYLCASSLQGRNTEAFFGQGTRLTVV.

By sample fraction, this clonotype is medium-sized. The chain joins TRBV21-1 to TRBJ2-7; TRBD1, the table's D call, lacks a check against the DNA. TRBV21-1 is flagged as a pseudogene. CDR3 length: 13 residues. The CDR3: CASSNGRSYEQYF. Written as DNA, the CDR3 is TGTGCCAGCAGCAACGGGCGTTCCTACGAGCAGTACTTC.

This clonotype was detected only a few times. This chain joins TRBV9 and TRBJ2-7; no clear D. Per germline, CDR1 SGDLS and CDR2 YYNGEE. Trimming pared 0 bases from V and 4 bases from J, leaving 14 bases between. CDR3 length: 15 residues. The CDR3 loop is CASSVAPSPQYEQYF. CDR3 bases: TGTGCCAGCAGCGTAGCCCCTTCACCCCAATACGAGCAGTACTTC.

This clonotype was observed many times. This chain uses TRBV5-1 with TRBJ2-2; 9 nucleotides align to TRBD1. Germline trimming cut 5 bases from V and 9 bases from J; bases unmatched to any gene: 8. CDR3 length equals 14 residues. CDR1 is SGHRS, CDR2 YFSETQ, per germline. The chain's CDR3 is CASSTGGFARELFF. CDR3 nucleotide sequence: TGCGCCAGCAGTACAGGGGGCTTCGCCCGGGAGCTGTTTTTT.

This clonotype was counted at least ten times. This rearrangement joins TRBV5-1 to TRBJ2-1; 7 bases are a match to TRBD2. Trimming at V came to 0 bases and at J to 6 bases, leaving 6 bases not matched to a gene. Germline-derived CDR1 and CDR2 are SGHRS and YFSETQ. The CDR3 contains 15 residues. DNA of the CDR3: TGCGCCAGCAGCTTGGTTCTGGGGGGGTCCAATGAGCAGTTCTTC. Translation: CASSLVLGGSNEQFF. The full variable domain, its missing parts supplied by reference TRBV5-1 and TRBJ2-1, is KAGVTQTPRYLIKTRGQQVTLSCSPISGHRSVSWYQQTPGQGLQFLFEYFSETQRNKGNFPGRFSGRQFSNSRSEMNVSTLELGDSALYLCASSLVLGGSNEQFFGPGTRLTVL.

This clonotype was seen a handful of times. The CDR3 here is CASSVGDSNQPQHF. The CDR3 region has the DNA TGTGCCAGCAGCGTAGGGGATAGCAATCAGCCCCAGCATTTT. The chain recombines TRBV9 with TRBJ1-5; D is undetermined. The CDR3 runs to 14 residues. Per the germline V gene, CDR1 is SGDLS and CDR2 is YYNGEE. Trimming removed 0 bases at V and 0 bases at J, with 4 bases between. The whole variable domain, remainder taken from reference TRBV9 and TRBJ1-5, is DSGVTQTPKHLITATGQRVTLRCSPRSGDLSVYWYQQSLDQGLQFLIQYYNGEERAKGNILERFSAQQFPDLHSELNLSSLELGDSALYFCASSVGDSNQPQHFGDGTRLSIL.

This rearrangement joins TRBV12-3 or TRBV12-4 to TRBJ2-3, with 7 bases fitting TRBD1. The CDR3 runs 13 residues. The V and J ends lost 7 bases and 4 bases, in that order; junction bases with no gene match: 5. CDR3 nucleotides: TGTGCCAGCACTCAGGGGGTAGCAGATACGCAGTATTTT. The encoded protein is CASTQGVADTQYF.

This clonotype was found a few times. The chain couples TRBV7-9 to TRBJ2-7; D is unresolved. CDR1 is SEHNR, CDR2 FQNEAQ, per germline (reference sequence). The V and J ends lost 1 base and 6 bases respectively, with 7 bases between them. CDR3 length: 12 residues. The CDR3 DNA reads TGTGCCAGCAGCTTAGGGGAAGGCGAGCAGTACGTC. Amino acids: CASSLGEGEQYV.

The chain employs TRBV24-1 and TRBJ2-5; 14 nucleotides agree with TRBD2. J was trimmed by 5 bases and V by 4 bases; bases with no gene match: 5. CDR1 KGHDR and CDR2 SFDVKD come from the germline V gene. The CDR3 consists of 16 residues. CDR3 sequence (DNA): TGTGCCACCAGTGAGACTAGCGGGGGGGCGGAGGAGACCCAGTACTTC. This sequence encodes CATSETSGGAEETQYF.

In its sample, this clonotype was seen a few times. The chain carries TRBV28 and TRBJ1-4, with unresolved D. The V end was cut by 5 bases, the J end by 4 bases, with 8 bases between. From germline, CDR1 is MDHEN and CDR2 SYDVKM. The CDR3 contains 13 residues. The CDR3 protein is CASSRSLNEKLFF. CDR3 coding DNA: TGTGCCAGCAGTCGAAGTCTTAATGAAAAACTGTTTTTT.

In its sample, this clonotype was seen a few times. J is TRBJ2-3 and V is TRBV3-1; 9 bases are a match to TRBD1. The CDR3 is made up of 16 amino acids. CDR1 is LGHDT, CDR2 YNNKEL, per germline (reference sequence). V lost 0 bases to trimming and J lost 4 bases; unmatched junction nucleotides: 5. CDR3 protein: CASSQDRDRASDTQYF. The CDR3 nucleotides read TGTGCCAGCAGCCAAGATCGGGACAGGGCCTCAGATACGCAGTATTTT.

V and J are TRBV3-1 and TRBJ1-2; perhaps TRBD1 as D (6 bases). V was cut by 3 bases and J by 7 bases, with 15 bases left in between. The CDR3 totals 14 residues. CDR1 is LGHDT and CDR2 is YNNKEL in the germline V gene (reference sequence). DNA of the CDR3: TGTGCCAGCAGCCACCACTTGGACAGCCCTGGCTACACCTTC. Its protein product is CASSHHLDSPGYTF.

CDR3 in amino acids: CASSLRQGGSDTQYF. In DNA form, the CDR3 reads TGCGCCAGCAGCTTGAGGCAGGGGGGTTCCGATACGCAGTATTTT. The V and J genes are TRBV5-1 and TRBJ2-3; the D gene is possibly TRBD1 (7 bases). This CDR3 spans 15 amino acids. V was pared by 1 base and J by 6 bases, with 15 bases between. Germline CDR1 SGHRS, CDR2 YFSETQ.

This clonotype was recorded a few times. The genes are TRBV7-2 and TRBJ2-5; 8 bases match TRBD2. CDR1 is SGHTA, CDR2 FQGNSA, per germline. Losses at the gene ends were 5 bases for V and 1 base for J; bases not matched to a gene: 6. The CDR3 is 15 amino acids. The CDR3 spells CASSINAGGQETQYF. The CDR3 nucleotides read TGTGCCAGCAGCATAAATGCGGGGGGCCAAGAGACCCAGTACTTC. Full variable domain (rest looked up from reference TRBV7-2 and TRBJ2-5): GAGVSQSPSNKVTEKGKDVELRCDPISGHTALYWYRQSLGQGLEFLIYFQGNSAPDKSGLPSDRFSAERTGGSVSTLTIQRTQQEDSAVYLCASSINAGGQETQYFGPGTRLLVL.

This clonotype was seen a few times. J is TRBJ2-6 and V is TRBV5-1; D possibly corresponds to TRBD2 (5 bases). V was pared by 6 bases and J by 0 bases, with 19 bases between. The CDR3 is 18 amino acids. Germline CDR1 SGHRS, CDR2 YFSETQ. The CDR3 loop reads CASTPGGGSYSGANVLTF. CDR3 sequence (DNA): TGCGCCAGCACCCCCGGAGGCGGGTCTTACTCTGGGGCCAACGTCCTGACTTTC.